This T cell receptor (beta chain) is drawn from a study of T cells in tuberculosis. Study results and caveats: Active tuberculosis alpha repertoires lay closer to GMM-specific TCRs than controls'.

To note about this clone: Its antigen remains unidentified.

V gave up 8 bases and J gave up 6 bases, with 19 bases separating them. This CDR3 region has 15 residues. CDR1 and CDR2 from the germline V gene are LGHNA and YNFKEQ. Measured with immunoSEQ multiplex PCR; TCRdb has only the in-frame clones, and not every one. The data show about 43,000 clones, approximately 94% seen once. The sample consisted of PBMCs. V usage is TRBV4-2 and J usage is TRBJ2-2; perhaps TRBD2 as D (6 bases). The TCR originated in a donor between 5 and 29 years old with latent tuberculosis or without tuberculosis infection. Some clones in this sample may be carry-over from other donors' samples. DNA of the CDR3: TGTGCCAGCGCCAGACTAGTAGACGGCGCCGGGGAGCTGTTTTTT. Translated, it gives CASARLVDGAGELFF.